This is a list of T cell receptor beta chains from one sample in a study of blood T cell repertoires in COVID-19. The assay was immunoSEQ multiplex PCR, and TCRdb's table has in-frame clones only and misses some. This repertoire shows fewer than 200,000 clones, about three quarters found once; its top ten account for roughly 28%. Material: peripheral blood. These receptors came from a woman aged 70-85 years with acute or convalescent COVID-19. Each CDR3 is given with its conserved first and last residue. The D gene is left open where the match is weak. Only part of the rows carry a size: once, few, many, or a class if the clone is expanded.

TRBJ1-5,TRBV19,few,TRBD1,TGTGCCAGTAGTGTAGGACAGGGCTCATATAGCAATCAGCCCCAGCATTTT,CASSVGQGSYSNQPQHF
TRBJ2-3,TRBV7-3,once,NA,TGTGCCAGCAGCTTAGTTTCTCCCGATACGCAGTATTTT,CASSLVSPDTQYF
TRBJ2-1,TRBV7-8,few,NA,TGTGCCAGCAGCTTGGAAGCGATTCCTTTTTACAATGAGCAGTTCTTC,CASSLEAIPFYNEQFF
TRBJ1-5,TRBV2,NA,NA,TGTGCCAGCACAGGGCCCCTGGGGAATCAGCCCCAGCATTTT,CASTGPLGNQPQHF
TRBJ2-7,TRBV24-1,NA,NA,TGTGCCACCAGACCTCTTCGGGGATACGAGCAGTACTTC,CATRPLRGYEQYF
TRBJ1-1,TRBV2,NA,NA,TGTGCCAGCAGTGTCATAGTGAACACTGAAGCTTTCTTT,CASSVIVNTEAFF
TRBJ2-3,TRBV13,NA,TRBD2,TGTGCCAGCAGCTTAGTGGGACTAGCGGGAAACACAGATACGCAGTATTTT,CASSLVGLAGNTDTQYF
TRBJ2-2,TRBV3-1/TRBV3-2,NA,TRBD1,TGTGCCAGCAGCCCACAGGGGCCCCTGGACACCGGGGAGCTGTTTTTT,CASSPQGPLDTGELFF
TRBJ2-2,TRBV3-1/TRBV3-2,NA,NA,TGTGCCAGCAGCCAAGATCGACAGAACACCGGGGAGCTGTTTTTT,CASSQDRQNTGELFF
TRBJ2-1,TRBV5-8,NA,TRBD1,TGTGCCAGCAGCTCGAGCTACCATGGACAGGGACGATGGGATGAGCAGTTCTTC,CASSSSYHGQGRWDEQFF
TRBJ1-1,TRBV19,NA,NA,TGTGCCAGTAGCTTAGGTGGACATACTGAAGCTTTCTTT,CASSLGGHTEAFF
TRBJ1-2,TRBV29-1,NA,NA,TGCAGCGTTGAAGAGACGGGTGCCAGTTCGCGGACCTTC,CSVEETGASSRTF
TRBJ2-3,TRBV7-9,few,NA,TGTGCCAGCAGCCTCCAGGGGCAAGATACGCAGTATTTT,CASSLQGQDTQYF
TRBJ1-4,TRBV15,NA,NA,TGTGCCACCAGCAGAGATGAGGCAAGGGGAGGAGGTGGTCGGGAAAAACTGTTTTTT,CATSRDEARGGGGREKLFF
TRBJ2-1,TRBV19,NA,TRBD2,TGTGCCAGTAGTGTGACTAGCGGGCGGAACAATGAGCAGTTCTTC,CASSVTSGRNNEQFF
TRBJ2-1,TRBV7-6,NA,TRBD2,TGTGCCAGCAGCTCACGGGTTCGGGGGGAGGGCCCCTTTCTCAATGAGCAGTTCTTC,CASSSRVRGEGPFLNEQFF
TRBJ1-1,TRBV5-1,NA,TRBD1,TGCGCCAGCACCGGACAGGGGGACACTGAAGCTTTCTTT,CASTGQGDTEAFF
TRBJ2-2,TRBV27,many,TRBD1,TGTGCCAGCACTACATACAGGGGGCGTGAGGTCGGGGAGCTGTTTTTT,CASTTYRGREVGELFF
TRBJ2-1,TRBV29-1,NA,NA,TGCAGCGGGGCAGCCTACAATGAGCAGTTCTTC,CSGAAYNEQFF
TRBJ2-6,TRBV5-1,NA,NA,TGCGCCAGCAGCACAGGGAGCTCTGGGGCCAACGTCCTGACTTTC,CASSTGSSGANVLTF
TRBJ2-1,TRBV10-3,NA,NA,TGTGCCATCAGTGGGGGATCACAGGGAAGCTACAATGAGCAGTTCTTC,CAISGGSQGSYNEQFF
TRBJ1-1,TRBV7-2,NA,NA,TGTGCCAGCAGCCAAAGCGGGATCCCGAACACTGAAGCTTTCTTT,CASSQSGIPNTEAFF
TRBJ1-2,TRBV5-1,NA,NA,TGCGCCAGCAGCTTGGAGCAGATGTCGGGAGGCAGGGATGGCTACACCTTC,CASSLEQMSGGRDGYTF
TRBJ1-1,TRBV2,NA,NA,TGTGCCAGCAGTCCCCGCGGGGGGCAGAACACTGAAGCTTTCTTT,CASSPRGGQNTEAFF
TRBJ1-2,TRBV25-1,NA,TRBD1,TGTGCCAGCAGTGATCCCGGTAGGGGGCCTACTGGCTACACCTTC,CASSDPGRGPTGYTF
TRBJ2-7,TRBV7-6,once,TRBD2,TGTGCCAGCAGCTCGGACGGGGGGTTAACGTCCTACGAGCAGTACTTC,CASSSDGGLTSYEQYF
TRBJ2-7,TRBV5-4,NA,TRBD2,TGTGCCAGCAGCTTGGAACTAGCGGGACGTCGCGAGCAGTACTTC,CASSLELAGRREQYF
TRBJ1-1,TRBV6-6,NA,NA,TGTGCCAGCAGTTACTCGGGCCAGGGAAGAGCTGAAGCTTTCTTT,CASSYSGQGRAEAFF
TRBJ2-1,TRBV5-4,NA,TRBD2,TGTGCCAGCAGCTTGGAACTAGCGGGTTTCAATGAGCAGTTCTTC,CASSLELAGFNEQFF
TRBJ2-2,TRBV5-1,few,NA,TGCGCCAGCAGCTTGGAGGGACTGAACACCGGGGAGCTGTTTTTT,CASSLEGLNTGELFF
TRBJ1-5,TRBV19,NA,TRBD1,TGTGCCAGTAGCCCCGGACAGGGAGCGGTTCAGCCCCAGCATTTT,CASSPGQGAVQPQHF
TRBJ2-5,TRBV9,NA,NA,TGTGCCAGCAGCGTAGGGGCTAACGAATGGGAGACCCAGTACTTC,CASSVGANEWETQYF
TRBJ1-3,TRBV7-9,NA,NA,TGTGCCGGCGGCACGTCTGGAAACACCATATATTTT,CAGGTSGNTIYF
TRBJ2-3,TRBV7-2,NA,NA,TGTGCCAGCAGCCCCACGGGACAACACACAGATACGCAGTATTTT,CASSPTGQHTDTQYF
TRBJ2-3,TRBV7-6,NA,NA,TGTGCCAGCAGCTTAATGTATGATACGCAGTATTTT,CASSLMYDTQYF
TRBJ2-7,TRBV3-1/TRBV3-2,NA,TRBD1,TGTGCCAGCAGCCTGGGGACAGGGTCCTACGAGCAGTACTTC,CASSLGTGSYEQYF
TRBJ1-2,TRBV29-1,NA,TRBD1,TGCAGCGTTGACGGGACAGGCGGTAATGGCTACACCTTC,CSVDGTGGNGYTF
TRBJ1-2,TRBV19,NA,TRBD1,TGTGCCAGTAGTCGGGACAGTGAAAGAGCCTATGGCTACACCTTC,CASSRDSERAYGYTF
TRBJ1-1,TRBV6-1,NA,NA,TGTGCCAGCAGTGAAGTTCCAGGGAACACTGAAGCTTTCTTT,CASSEVPGNTEAFF
TRBJ2-7,TRBV4-2,NA,NA,TGTGCCAGCAGTCGAGGCGGCAGCCAGGCAGGGTACGAGCAGTACTTC,CASSRGGSQAGYEQYF
TRBJ2-1,TRBV21-1,NA,NA,TGTGCCAGCAGCAAAGGGGCCAGGGGGTGTTTATCGGGTGAGCAGTTCTTC,CASSKGARGCLSGEQFF
TRBJ2-7,TRBV4-1,NA,TRBD1,TGCGCCAGCAGCCACCCGGGACAGGGCGTGTACGAGCAGTACTTC,CASSHPGQGVYEQYF
TRBJ2-7,TRBV6-5,NA,TRBD1,TGTGCCAGCAGCCCGGACAGGGAACTATACGAGCAGTACTTC,CASSPDRELYEQYF
TRBJ2-3,TRBV19,NA,TRBD1,TGTGCCTCTTCCTGGGACAGGGTTTTGGATACGCAGTATTTT,CASSWDRVLDTQYF
TRBJ2-6,TRBV5-1,NA,NA,TGCGCCAGCAGCTTGGCCGTCCGACAGGCTGGGGCCAACGTCCTGACTTTC,CASSLAVRQAGANVLTF
TRBJ2-7,TRBV6-1,NA,NA,TGTGCCAGCAGTGAATGGTCCCGGGGGCAGTACTTC,CASSEWSRGQYF
TRBJ1-2,TRBV19,NA,TRBD1,TGTGCCAGTAGTATCATGGGACAGGGGAGGCAGCACTATGGCTACACCTTC,CASSIMGQGRQHYGYTF
TRBJ1-2,TRBV19,few,TRBD1,TGTGCCAGTAGTACTAGTACAGGGGCGTATAACTATGGCTACACCTTC,CASSTSTGAYNYGYTF
TRBJ2-7,TRBV20-1,NA,NA,TGCAGTGCTAGACAAACCTACGAGCAGTACTTC,CSARQTYEQYF
TRBJ2-7,TRBV21-1,NA,NA,TGTGCCAGCAGCAAAGGGGCCAGAATAATCTACGAGCAGTACTTC,CASSKGARIIYEQYF